This TCR beta chain was sequenced for a study of beta chain features in type 1 diabetes. About the study: Sorted cells from all samples, numbering over 85,000,000, were examined.

The germline CDR1 and CDR2 sequences are SGDLS and YYNGEE. Trimming removed 0 bases at V and 1 base at J, with 4 bases between. The CDR3 consists of 13 residues. The investigators reverse transcribed all of the isolated RNA, so they sequenced expressed TCRB transcripts. TCRdb's table, derived via immunoSEQ multiplex PCR, lists solely in-frame clones and lacks some. The sample records under 150,000 clones, 6.9% being singletons. Study-wide results and caveats: Among patients, naive, central memory and Treg TCRB repertoires appeared more similar than among healthy donors.

This clone has at least ten counts. Its antigen is not identified. This TCR was recovered from a woman aged 25 to 39 in good health. The chain is built from TRBV9 and TRBJ1-1; D ambiguous. The material sequenced was central memory CD4+ T cells from blood. CDR3 sequence reads: CASSVAGNTEAFF. The CDR3 nucleotides are TGTGCCAGCAGCGTAGCGGGGAACACTGAAGCTTTCTTT.